This T cell receptor beta chain was recovered during a study of blood T cell repertoires in COVID-19 (dated by TCRdb to 2018 to 2021). Describing the broader study: Collaborator samples came from the United States, Italy and Spain and covered acute and convalescent phases of COVID-19. The prospective study material was composed of cDNA or gDNA derived from T cells, B-cell-depleted T cells, or PBMCs. The dataset comprised deeply sampled blood TCRbeta repertoires from subjects exposed to, actively infected with, or recovered from COVID-19. The repertoires were released in a freely available public database meant as a resource for research on the immune response to SARS-CoV-2. The samples were drawn from the first 160 participants of the ongoing ImmuneRACE study and from 1,254 subjects provided by 6 global collaborators. Sample metadata almost always included a de-identified subject ID, COVID-19 status, age in years and sex. HLA class I and class II types, where available, came from metadata supplied by the sample provider rather than from assay-based typing.

The immunoSEQ Assay, a bias-controlled multiplex PCR, was used to amplify TCRbeta CDR3 regions from genomic DNA. As for the original processing: Within the assay, amplification of reference gene primers was used to estimate how many nucleated cells each sample contained. To quantify the absolute abundance of each unique TCRbeta CDR3 rearrangement, sequence reads were collapsed and filtered. For each sample, productive Simpson clonality was calculated by taking the square root of Simpson's diversity index across productive rearrangements. TCRdb's version of the immuneACCESS table is confined to in-frame rearrangements and falls short of the full clone set. An unresolved V gene accounts for under half of the shortfall where checked; the remainder is of unknown origin. That table is the source of V, J and clone size, and D and trimming were worked out from the DNA. This sample holds 250,000 or so clones; over 80% were observed only once. Approximately 1.5% of the sample is in the top ten clones.

Samples from volunteer blood donors who had recovered from COVID-19 were contributed by a second Seattle source. The collaborating institutions used their own protocols to collect whole blood in K2EDTA tubes. Collaborator samples were shipped for TCRbeta analysis as frozen whole blood, isolated PBMCs, or DNA extracted from either sample type. A note on this clone: Its antigen specificity is not known. Base quality data are lacking; no much larger clone is found one base away.

Paper-wide results and their limitations: Clinical and demographic metadata were provided uncurated, with the amount varying by source and participant.

The V end loses 5 bases and the J end loses 6 bases, and a stretch of 17 bases separates them. CDR1 and CDR2, looked up from the germline V gene, are SGDLS and YYNGEE. From its cysteine to its phenylalanine, the CDR3 spans 15 amino acids. Just the 45-base CDR3 DNA is kept, in frame starting at base 1. This receptor was taken from a woman between 40 and 50 years old who had recovered from COVID-19. The specimen sequenced was peripheral blood. The sequence is built from TRBV9 and TRBJ2-2, with no confident D gene call. The encoded CDR3 is CASSEFGAVPGELFF. The DNA reads TGTGCCAGCAGTGAGTTCGGAGCCGTACCCGGGGAGCTGTTTTTT.